Shown below are 17 T cell receptor beta chains from a single sample sequenced in a study of blood T cell repertoires in COVID-19. Generated by immunoSEQ multiplex PCR, the TCRdb table keeps only in-frame clones and is missing some. In the table there are around 140,000 clones, around 90% of which are singletons. The sequenced sample consisted of peripheral blood. These TCRs come from a man in his sixties or seventies with acute or convalescent COVID-19.

V usage is TRBV10-1 and J usage is TRBJ2-7; D is undetermined. Germline CDR1 and CDR2: WNHNN and SYGVQD (reference sequence). Trimming removed 8 bases from V and 2 bases from J, with 7 bases in between. There are 11 residues in the CDR3. The CDR3 here is CASAGAYEQYF. CDR3 DNA: TGCGCCAGCGCAGGTGCCTACGAGCAGTACTTC.

This chain links TRBV7-9 with TRBJ1-1, with D maybe TRBD1 (5 bases). Germline V gene lookup returns CDR1 SEHNR and CDR2 FQNEAQ (reference sequence). V lost 3 bases and J 8 bases, leaving 13 bases between the germline ends. The CDR3 loop spans 13 amino acids. The CDR3 spells CASSFPQGEEAFF. For the CDR3, the DNA is TGTGCCAGCAGCTTCCCCCAGGGTGAGGAAGCTTTCTTT.

The chain carries TRBV5-5 and TRBJ1-1; D gene ambiguous. The CDR3 loop spans 14 amino acids. Germline V gene lookup returns CDR1 SGHKS and CDR2 YYEKEE (reference sequence). V gave up 4 bases and J gave up 0 bases, with 10 bases separating them. The chain's CDR3 is CASSLQRMNTEAFF. The CDR3 nucleotides read TGTGCCAGCAGCCTACAGAGAATGAACACTGAAGCTTTCTTT.

This rearrangement joins TRBV6-1 to TRBJ1-1; D is unresolved. The CDR3 runs to 15 residues. Germline V CDR1 and CDR2: MNHNS, SASEGT. The V gene lost 0 bases and the J gene lost 11 bases, with 19 bases spanning the gap. The CDR3 loop reads CASSEAVSEATRAFF. CDR3 sequence (DNA): TGTGCCAGCAGTGAAGCAGTGTCGGAGGCAACTCGGGCTTTCTTT.

The chain uses TRBV30 and TRBJ1-6; 7 positions agree with TRBD1. The V and J ends lost 0 bases and 8 bases, in that order; junction bases with no gene match: 7. This CDR3 spans 15 amino acids. Germline CDR1 and CDR2: GTSNPN and SVGIG (reference sequence). The CDR3 sequence is CAWSVTGAIDSPLHF. The CDR3 coding sequence is TGTGCCTGGAGTGTAACAGGGGCCATCGATTCACCCCTCCACTTT.

This chain uses TRBV5-4 with TRBJ2-5, with D maybe TRBD1 (5 bases). The CDR3 contains 13 residues. The germline V and J ends were trimmed by 5 bases and 2 bases, with 10 bases remaining between them. Germline V lookup: CDR1 SGHNT, CDR2 YYREEE (reference sequence). CDR3 coding DNA: TGTGCCAGCAGTTTCAGGGTTCAAGAGACCCAGTACTTC. Translation: CASSFRVQETQYF.

This clone was recorded once. The chain carries TRBV2 and TRBJ2-5, with TRBD2 matching 7 bases. CDR1 is SNHLY, CDR2 FYNNEI, per germline. V gave up 7 bases and J gave up 1 base; unmatched junction bases: 3. This CDR3 contains 13 residues. In DNA, the CDR3 is TGTGCCAGCACAGCGGGGCGCCAAGAGACCCAGTACTTC. Amino acids: CASTAGRQETQYF.

The V gene is TRBV5-6, the J gene TRBJ1-2; 7 bases are a match to TRBD1. Germline values: CDR1 SGHDT, CDR2 YYEEEE. The CDR3 runs to 14 residues. V was clipped by 6 bases and J by 4 bases; unmatched bases: 9. CDR3 in DNA: TGTGCCAGCAACCCAAAACAGGGGATCTATGGCTACACCTTC. It yields the protein CASNPKQGIYGYTF.

The gene calls are TRBV7-7 and TRBJ2-5, with TRBD2 matching over 9 bases. Unmatched junction bases numbered 7, after V lost 0 bases and J lost 2 bases. The V gene's germline CDR1 is SSHAT and CDR2 FNYEAQ (reference sequence). CDR3 length: 17 residues. As DNA, the CDR3 is TGTGCCAGCAGCTTAGCGCTAGCGGGGAGATCACAAGAGACCCAGTACTTC. Translation gives CASSLALAGRSQETQYF. Full variable domain (missing parts from reference TRBV7-7 and TRBJ2-5): GAGVSQSPRYKVTKRGQDVTLRCDPISSHATLYWYQQALGQGPEFLTYFNYEAQPDKSGLPSDRFSAERPEGSISTLTIQRTEQRDSAMYRCASSLALAGRSQETQYFGPGTRLLVL.

The chain has TRBV6-2 or TRBV6-3 and TRBJ2-1; 7 positions match TRBD1. The V segment lost 4 bases and the J segment 0 bases; nucleotides outside the gene matches: 9. The CDR3 is 17 residues long. Per germline, CDR1 MNHEY and CDR2 SVGEGT. CDR3 sequence: CASSWRPGTVSYNEQFF. The CDR3 coding sequence is TGTGCCAGCAGTTGGCGGCCTGGGACAGTCTCCTACAATGAGCAGTTCTTC.

There are a few counts of this clone. This rearrangement joins TRBV7-2 to TRBJ1-3; the match to TRBD1 covers 7 bases. Germline V gene sequence: CDR1 SGHTA, CDR2 FQGNSA. There are 16 residues in the CDR3. V was pared by 1 base and J by 2 bases, with 5 bases of the junction left unmatched. The DNA of the CDR3 is TGTGCCAGCAGCTTAGTCGGGACAGTACCTGGAAACACCATATATTTT. This sequence encodes CASSLVGTVPGNTIYF.

This rearrangement joins TRBV11-1 to TRBJ2-2; D not resolved. The length of the CDR3 is 13 residues. With 2 bases removed from V and 1 base from J, the gap between germline ends came to 2 bases. Germline V gene data show CDR1 as SGHAT and CDR2 as FQDESV (reference sequence). CDR3 in DNA: TGTGCCAGCAGCTTACTGAACACCGGGGAGCTGTTTTTT. Protein sequence: CASSLLNTGELFF.

The V call is TRBV2, the J call TRBJ1-4; D possibly corresponds to TRBD1 (5 bases). Trimming removed 6 bases at V and 0 bases at J, with 14 bases between. This CDR3 spans 16 amino acids. The V gene's germline CDR1 is SNHLY and CDR2 FYNNEI. The CDR3 DNA sequence: TGTGCCAGCAGATCTTACAGGCCTGCAACTAATGAAAAACTGTTTTTT. It yields the protein CASRSYRPATNEKLFF.

The rearrangement uses TRBV3-1 (or the pseudogene TRBV3-2) and TRBJ2-5, with 8 bases lining up with TRBD1. V shed 4 bases and J 5 bases; nucleotides not matched to a gene: 12. The CDR3 is made up of 16 amino acids. The germline V gene has CDR1 LGHDT and CDR2 YNNKEL (reference sequence). CDR3 in DNA: TGTGCCAGCAGCCGATCAGACAGGGGTTTAGCGGAGACCCAGTACTTC. It codes for CASSRSDRGLAETQYF.

The sample holds one count of this clone. The chain is built from TRBV28 and TRBJ1-2; 9 bases map to TRBD1. V trimming: 6 bases; J trimming: 2 bases; junction bases outside the gene matches: 10. Germline V lookup: CDR1 MDHEN, CDR2 SYDVKM. The CDR3 is made up of 16 amino acids. The CDR3 sequence: CASSSDGTGSNYGYTF. DNA for the CDR3: TGTGCCAGCAGCTCGGATGGGACAGGGTCGAACTATGGCTACACCTTC.

The J gene is TRBJ2-7, the V gene TRBV7-9; TRBD1 matches 9 bases. Per germline, CDR1 SEHNR and CDR2 FQNEAQ (reference sequence). The CDR3 has 15 residues. V shed 5 bases, J shed 0 bases, and the junction held 5 bases outside the gene matches. In DNA form, the CDR3 reads TGTGCCAGCAGCGAAAACAGGGGGCCCTCCTACGAGCAGTACTTC. Translating it yields CASSENRGPSYEQYF.

V is TRBV30 and J is TRBJ1-1, with a weak D call TRBD1 (6 bases). The CDR3 sequence is 12 residues long. Germline CDR1 reads GTSNPN; CDR2 reads SVGIG (reference sequence). V was pared by 7 bases and J by 1 base, with 10 bases between. In DNA, the CDR3 is TGTGCCTCCAGCAGGGGGAACACTGAAGCTTTCTTT. This translates into CASSRGNTEAFF. Based on the CDR3 plus reference TRBV30 and TRBJ1-1, the full variable domain is SQTIHQWPATLVQPVGSPLSLECTVEGTSNPNLYWYRQAAGRGLQLLFYSVGIGQISSEVPQNLSASRPQDRQFILSSKKLLLSDSGFYLCASSRGNTEAFFGQGTRLTVV.